A selection of T cell receptor beta chains follows, all from one sample in a study of cytomegalovirus exposure and HLA in healthy donors. Sequencing used immunoSEQ multiplex PCR; TCRdb keeps in-frame clones, though not all of them. Of some 140,000 clones listed, about 86% were seen once; the top ten hold over 2%. The sequenced sample was PBMCs. Every receptor here comes from a human donor in good health. Both conserved end residues are part of each CDR3. The D gene is left open where the match is weak. Clone size appears in some rows only: once, few, many, or a class for an expanded clone.

once TRBJ2-7 - TRBV27 TGTGCCAGCAGTTTATCGAGCAGGGGATACGAGCAGTACTTC CASSLSSRGYEQYF
- TRBJ2-3 - TRBV10-1 TGCGCCAGCAGTGACAGGGTCCCCACAGATACGCAGTATTTT CASSDRVPTDTQYF
- TRBJ2-7 - TRBV6-5 TGTGCCAGCAGGCCAGGGGTAAGCTCCTACGAGCAGTACTTC CASRPGVSSYEQYF
- TRBJ2-1 TRBD1 TRBV27 TGTGCCAGCAGTATAAGGGGGACAGGGTTTGCAAACAATGAGCAGTTCTTC CASSIRGTGFANNEQFF
- TRBJ1-1 - TRBV20-1 TGCAGTGCTTCGGGGGGACCTGAAGCTTTCTTT CSASGGPEAFF
- TRBJ2-7 - TRBV20-1 TGCAGTGCTAGCCCCAGGATCTCCTTC CSASPRISF
- TRBJ1-1 - TRBV6-6 TGTGCCAGCAGTTACTCGATGACAGCGAACACTGAAGCTTTCTTT CASSYSMTANTEAFF
- TRBJ1-4 - TRBV4-3 TGCGCCAGCAGCCAAGTCCCGACAGCTAATGAAAAACTGTTTTTT CASSQVPTANEKLFF
- TRBJ1-5 - TRBV28 TGTGCCAGCAGCTTCTGGGCCAATCAGCCCCAGCATTTT CASSFWANQPQHF
- TRBJ1-2 - TRBV19 TGTGCCAGTAGTATCAGTACAGGGAGCCCTTATGGCTACACCTTC CASSISTGSPYGYTF
- TRBJ1-2 - TRBV6-5 TGTGCCAGCAGTTACAAGGGGAATGGCTACACCTTC CASSYKGNGYTF
- TRBJ2-1 - TRBV5-6 TGTGCCAGCAGCGTGGAATCCACCTACAATGAGCAGTTCTTC CASSVESTYNEQFF
- TRBJ1-1 - TRBV6-1 TGTGCCAGCAGAATAGAACCGGTGAACACTGAAGCTTTCTTT CASRIEPVNTEAFF
- TRBJ1-2 - TRBV18 TGTGCCAGCTCACCACAGGGGCCAGAGGAGGGCTACACCTTC CASSPQGPEEGYTF
- TRBJ2-1 - TRBV4-1 TGCGCCAGCAGCCAAGGACCGGACAGAGGTAATGAGCAGTTCTTC CASSQGPDRGNEQFF
- TRBJ2-7 - TRBV6-1 TGTGCCAGCAGCGGGGGGCCTCAGTCCTACGAGCAGTACTTC CASSGGPQSYEQYF
- TRBJ2-5 TRBD2 TRBV5-6 TGTGCCAGCAGCTGGCTAGCGGGAAGCCGACAAGAGACCCAGTACTTC CASSWLAGSRQETQYF
- TRBJ1-2 TRBD1 TRBV29-1 TGCAGCGTTGTATACAGGGGGCCCAATGGCTACACCTTC CSVVYRGPNGYTF
- TRBJ1-6 - TRBV11-2 TGTGCCAGCAGCTCCTACTCATATTCACCCCTCCACTTT CASSSYSYSPLHF
- TRBJ2-3 - TRBV5-4 TGTGCCAGCAGCTCGGTTATAGATACGCAGTATTTT CASSSVIDTQYF
- TRBJ2-1 TRBD2 TRBV2 TGTGCCAGCAGTGACCCGGCGGGAGACTACAATGAGCAGTTCTTC CASSDPAGDYNEQFF
- TRBJ2-1 TRBD1 TRBV7-6 TGTGCCAGCAGCAGACAGGGGGCCAGGAATGAGCAGTTCTTC CASSRQGARNEQFF
- TRBJ2-7 - TRBV7-9 TGTGCCACCTGGCAGATCTACGAGCAGTACTTC CATWQIYEQYF
- TRBJ1-3 - TRBV6-1 TGTGCCAGCAGTGAAGGGAGTACAAGTGGAAACACCATATATTTT CASSEGSTSGNTIYF
- TRBJ2-2 - TRBV6-1 TGTGCCACCCGGAGCTCAGGGGCCGGGGAGCTGTTTTTT CATRSSGAGELFF
- TRBJ1-2 - TRBV19 TGTGCCAGTAGTATGGTGGCGTCAGGGTTTCGATATGGCTACACCTTC CASSMVASGFRYGYTF
- TRBJ2-3 - TRBV10-1 TGCGCCAGCAGCCCGGACTTGGATACGCAGTATTTT CASSPDLDTQYF
- TRBJ2-7 TRBD2 TRBV27 TGTGCCAGCAGTTTAACCCCCCTAGCGGGAGGGCCCAGAGAGCAGTACTTC CASSLTPLAGGPREQYF
- TRBJ2-7 - TRBV6-1 TGTGCCAGCAGTGAAAGGGAGCGGTGGGCCCTCGAGCAGTACTTC CASSERERWALEQYF
- TRBJ2-7 TRBD2 TRBV6-6 TGTGCCAGCAGTTACTTCGGGACTAGCGCCTACGAGCAGTACTTC CASSYFGTSAYEQYF
- TRBJ1-5 - TRBV6-5 TGTGCCAGCAGTTACGGGAGGGGTTCGGGATGGCCCCAGCATTTT CASSYGRGSGWPQHF
few TRBJ2-5 - TRBV7-3 TGTGCCAGCAGCTTGTCTCCTACGGAGACCCAGTACTTC CASSLSPTETQYF
- TRBJ1-1 TRBD1 TRBV7-6 TGTGCCAGCACTAAAGTGGGGACAGGGATCCCTGAAGCTTTCTTT CASTKVGTGIPEAFF
- TRBJ1-1 TRBD1 TRBV6-5 TGTGCCAGCAGCAGGGACAGGTCCCCGAACACTGAAGCTTTCTTT CASSRDRSPNTEAFF
- TRBJ2-7 TRBD1 TRBV9 TGTGCCAGCAGCGTAGGACAGGGGGCAGTGAAGCAGTACTTC CASSVGQGAVKQYF
- TRBJ2-7 TRBD2 TRBV19 TGTGCCAGTAGTCAGCTAGCGGGAGCCTACGAGCAGTACTTC CASSQLAGAYEQYF
- TRBJ2-2 - TRBV11-2 TGTGCCAGCAGCTCAATCATGACAGTTCCCGGGGAGCTGTTTTTT CASSSIMTVPGELFF
- TRBJ2-7 - TRBV19 TGTGCCAGTAGTGAAGGCGGACACCAGAACTCCTACGAGCAGTACTTC CASSEGGHQNSYEQYF
- TRBJ1-5 - TRBV9 TGTGCCAGCAGCTTGGCGGAGAGTCAGCCCCAGCATTTT CASSLAESQPQHF
- TRBJ2-1 TRBD2 TRBV4-1 TGCGCCAGCAGCCAAGATACTAGCGGGAGGGCTAGCTCCTACAATGAGCAGTTCTTC CASSQDTSGRASSYNEQFF
- TRBJ1-1 - TRBV15 TGTGCCACCAGCAGAGATCTGGGGGCTCCAACTGAAGCTTTCTTT CATSRDLGAPTEAFF